This is a list of T cell receptor beta chains from one sample in a study of Ad26.COV2.S vaccination and SARS-CoV-2 variants. Produced via immunoSEQ multiplex PCR; TCRdb's table is partial and in-frame only. The table includes hundreds of thousands of clones, 70% to 90% detected once. The sequences come from peripheral blood, collected in a trial of Ad26.COV2.S vaccine versus placebo. These receptors came from a person between 18 and 65 years old who received the Ad26.COV2.S COVID-19 vaccine or a placebo. Both conserved end residues are part of each CDR3. Each record gives: CDR3 protein, CDR3 DNA, J gene, V gene, D gene, clone size. The D gene is left open where the match is weak. The size field is filled for only some rows; it gives once, few, many or a size class.

CDR3: CASSTWTSGVEAGELFF
DNA: TGTGCCAGCAGTACCTGGACTAGCGGGGTTGAAGCCGGGGAGCTGTTTTTT
J: TRBJ2-2
V: TRBV6-2/TRBV6-3
D: TRBD2
size: .

CDR3: CASSQEGFQETQYF
DNA: TGTGCCAGCAGCCAAGAGGGATTTCAAGAGACCCAGTACTTC
J: TRBJ2-5
V: TRBV4-2
D: .
size: .

CDR3: CASGLWGATGELFF
DNA: TGTGCTAGTGGTTTGTGGGGGGCTACCGGGGAGCTGTTTTTT
J: TRBJ2-2
V: TRBV12-5
D: .
size: .

CDR3: CASSPTGLYEQYF
DNA: TGTGCCAGCAGCCCCACAGGGCTCTACGAGCAGTACTTC
J: TRBJ2-7
V: TRBV13
D: .
size: .

CDR3: CASSLSRNEKLFF
DNA: TGCGCCAGCAGCTTGTCCAGGAATGAAAAACTGTTTTTT
J: TRBJ1-4
V: TRBV5-1
D: .
size: .

CDR3: CASSLVLSGQGGIYGYTF
DNA: TGTGCCAGCAGCTTAGTACTTTCTGGCCAGGGGGGGATCTATGGCTACACCTTC
J: TRBJ1-2
V: TRBV7-2
D: TRBD1
size: .

CDR3: CASRPISGGYTDTQYF
DNA: TGTGCCAGCAGACCGATCAGCGGGGGCTACACAGATACGCAGTATTTT
J: TRBJ2-3
V: TRBV27
D: TRBD2
size: .

CDR3: CASSFPGNRQFF
DNA: TGCGCCAGCAGCTTTCCAGGCAACCGGCAGTTCTTC
J: TRBJ2-1
V: TRBV5-1
D: .
size: .

CDR3: CASSHDRSTYEQYF
DNA: TGCGCCAGCAGCCACGACAGGTCCACCTACGAGCAGTACTTC
J: TRBJ2-7
V: TRBV4-3
D: .
size: once

CDR3: CASSPTTGWGYGYTF
DNA: TGTGCCAGCAGCCCTACGACAGGGTGGGGCTATGGCTACACCTTC
J: TRBJ1-2
V: TRBV5-6
D: TRBD1
size: .

CDR3: CASSRQGVSTDTQYF
DNA: TGTGCCAGTAGTCGACAGGGGGTTAGCACAGATACGCAGTATTTT
J: TRBJ2-3
V: TRBV19
D: TRBD1
size: .

CDR3: CASSLFLEQYF
DNA: TGTGCCAGCAGCCTGTTTTTGGAGCAGTACTTC
J: TRBJ2-7
V: TRBV11-2
D: .
size: .

CDR3: CASSREGDTGELFF
DNA: TGTGCCAGCAGCCGGGAAGGGGACACCGGGGAGCTGTTTTTT
J: TRBJ2-2
V: TRBV3-1/TRBV3-2
D: .
size: .

CDR3: CASRAGEKETQYF
DNA: TGTGCCAGCAGGGCGGGAGAAAAAGAGACCCAGTACTTC
J: TRBJ2-5
V: TRBV28
D: TRBD2
size: .

CDR3: CASSPGTVRETQYF
DNA: TGTGCCAGCAGCCCCGGGACAGTCCGGGAGACCCAGTACTTC
J: TRBJ2-5
V: TRBV3-1/TRBV3-2
D: TRBD1
size: .

CDR3: CASSFLAGGTDTQYF
DNA: TGTGCCAGCAGTTTTCTAGCGGGAGGCACAGATACGCAGTATTTT
J: TRBJ2-3
V: TRBV28
D: TRBD2
size: .

CDR3: CASSLAGGPLYEQYF
DNA: TGTGCCAGCAGCTTAGCGGGAGGGCCTCTTTACGAGCAGTACTTC
J: TRBJ2-7
V: TRBV27
D: TRBD2
size: .

CDR3: CASSQSERSYEQYF
DNA: TGCGCCAGCAGTCAATCGGAACGGTCCTACGAGCAGTACTTC
J: TRBJ2-7
V: TRBV23-1
D: .
size: .

CDR3: CASSQVEGYEQYF
DNA: TGTGCCAGCAGCCAAGTAGAAGGATACGAGCAGTACTTC
J: TRBJ2-7
V: TRBV3-1/TRBV3-2
D: .
size: few

CDR3: CASSQVRAGVQETQYF
DNA: TGTGCCAGCAGCCAAGTTCGAGCGGGGGTACAAGAGACCCAGTACTTC
J: TRBJ2-5
V: TRBV3-1/TRBV3-2
D: TRBD2
size: .

CDR3: CASSSRGGRGTGELFF
DNA: TGTGCCAGCAGCTCCCGTGGGGGGCGTGGCACCGGGGAGCTGTTTTTT
J: TRBJ2-2
V: TRBV9
D: .
size: .

CDR3: CASTHGGPGAGQPQHF
DNA: TGTGCCAGCACCCATGGGGGGCCAGGGGCGGGTCAGCCCCAGCATTTT
J: TRBJ1-5
V: TRBV28
D: .
size: .

CDR3: CASSFRWGAGTQETQYF
DNA: TGTGCCAGTAGTTTCCGTTGGGGAGCGGGGACCCAAGAGACCCAGTACTTC
J: TRBJ2-5
V: TRBV19
D: TRBD2
size: .

CDR3: CASSPGGGTTGELFF
DNA: TGTGCCAGCAGTCCTGGGGGGGGAACCACCGGGGAGCTGTTTTTT
J: TRBJ2-2
V: TRBV5-6
D: TRBD2
size: .